This is a list of T cell receptor beta chains from one sample in a study of post-analysis software for immune sequencing data. TCRdb reprocessed the PCR reads via MiXCR and lists one record per CDR3 protein. This table holds a few hundred thousand distinct CDR3 sequences, 30% to 45% found once. The sample was blood. These receptors all stem from a girl between 10 and 17 years old with multiple sclerosis. Each CDR3 is given with its conserved first and last residue. D genes are given only for firm matches. Where a row states a size, it is once, few, many or the class of an expanded clone; other rows omit it.

V	J	size	D	CDR3	DNA
TRBV3-1	TRBJ2-4	few	-	CASSQLGAPEDIQYF	TGTGCCAGCAGCCAACTCGGGGCTCCGGAGGACATTCAGTACTTC
TRBV29-1	TRBJ2-4	many	TRBD1	CSVPGQAKNIQYF	TGCAGCGTCCCGGGACAGGCAAAAAACATTCAGTACTTC
TRBV4-1	TRBJ2-5	-	TRBD2	CASSQVGGGVQETQYF	TGCGCCAGCAGCCAAGTCGGCGGGGGGGTACAAGAGACCCAGTACTTC
TRBV6-2/TRBV6-3	TRBJ2-3	-	-	CASSYDSWRADTQYF	TGTGCCAGCAGTTACGACAGCTGGAGAGCAGATACGCAGTATTTT
TRBV13	TRBJ2-6	-	-	CASSQLITSGANVLTF	TGTGCCAGCAGCCAACTGATCACCTCTGGGGCCAACGTCCTGACTTTC
TRBV5-1	TRBJ1-2	-	-	CASSRSQGTYGYTF	TGCGCCAGCAGCCGATCACAGGGAACCTATGGCTACACCTTC
TRBV7-2	TRBJ2-7	few	TRBD2	CASSSGGVAGAYEQYF	TGTGCCAGCAGCTCCGGGGGGGTAGCGGGGGCCTACGAGCAGTACTTC
TRBV6-5	TRBJ1-2	few	-	CAVGRHYGYTF	TGTGCGGTGGGGAGACACTATGGCTACACCTTC
TRBV7-2	TRBJ2-1	-	-	CASTSDNPYNEQFF	TGTGCCAGCACCTCCGATAATCCCTACAATGAGCAGTTCTTC
TRBV10-3	TRBJ1-2	-	-	CAITQIQGIRPYGYTF	TGTGCCATCACCCAAATTCAGGGTATACGTCCCTATGGCTACACCTTC
TRBV20-1	TRBJ1-5	-	TRBD1	CSASRGVPNQPQHF	TGCAGTGCTAGCAGGGGGGTCCCCAATCAGCCCCAGCATTTT
TRBV5-1	TRBJ2-5	-	-	CASSEGPGGETQYF	TGCGCCAGCAGCGAGGGCCCCGGAGGGGAGACCCAGTACTTC
TRBV5-1	TRBJ2-7	many	-	CASSLTSRAHYEQYF	TGCGCCAGCAGCTTGACTTCCAGGGCTCACTACGAGCAGTACTTC
TRBV6-6	TRBJ2-1	few	TRBD2	CASSYSDRTSGFNEQFF	TGTGCCAGCAGTTACTCGGATCGGACTAGCGGCTTCAATGAGCAGTTCTTC
TRBV7-9	TRBJ2-7	few	-	CASDGPYEQYF	TGTGCCAGCGACGGTCCCTACGAGCAGTACTTC
TRBV5-1	TRBJ1-2	many	TRBD1	CASKNAYRGGGYTF	TGCGCCAGCAAAAACGCCTACAGGGGAGGTGGCTACACCTTC
TRBV5-1	TRBJ2-1	many	-	CASKAINNEQFF	TGCGCCAGCAAGGCTATCAACAATGAGCAGTTCTTC
TRBV7-6	TRBJ1-3	few	-	CASSSGPSSSGNTIYF	TGTGCCAGCAGTTCCGGACCTTCGAGCTCTGGAAACACCATATATTTT
TRBV7-9	TRBJ2-1	-	TRBD1	CAGSSTRQGAYNEQFF	TGTGCCGGCAGCTCCACTAGACAGGGGGCCTACAATGAGCAGTTCTTC
TRBV25-1	TRBJ2-3	-	TRBD2	CASSRTSEAPWDTQYF	TGTGCCAGCAGTAGGACTAGCGAGGCCCCTTGGGATACGCAGTATTTT
TRBV12-3/TRBV12-4	TRBJ2-3	few	-	CASSSDPSDTQYF	TGTGCCAGCAGCTCAGACCCCTCAGATACGCAGTATTTT
TRBV20-1	TRBJ2-7	-	TRBD1	CSITGGFSYEQYF	TGCAGCATAACAGGGGGGTTCTCTTACGAGCAGTACTTC
TRBV11-2	TRBJ2-2	-	TRBD2	CASRHAGTSGVGGELFF	TGTGCCAGCAGGCATGCCGGGACTAGCGGGGTTGGCGGGGAGCTGTTTTTT
TRBV12-3/TRBV12-4	TRBJ2-1	-	-	CASSLRWPYNEQFF	TGTGCCAGCAGTCTAAGGTGGCCCTACAATGAGCAGTTCTTC
TRBV2	TRBJ2-3	few	-	CASRGLTDTQYF	TGTGCCAGCAGGGGGCTCACAGATACGCAGTATTTT
TRBV28	TRBJ2-1	-	-	CASRGADIFNEQFF	TGTGCCAGCAGGGGGGCCGATATATTCAATGAGCAGTTCTTC
TRBV20-1	TRBJ1-2	-	-	CSATEGMNGYTF	TGCAGTGCTACCGAGGGTATGAATGGCTACACCTTC
TRBV12-3/TRBV12-4	TRBJ2-2	-	-	CASSRSWLNTGELFF	TGTGCCAGCAGCCGAAGTTGGTTGAACACCGGGGAGCTGTTTTTT
TRBV7-2	TRBJ2-3	-	-	CASPDYTQYF	TGTGCCAGCCCAGACTATACGCAGTATTTT
TRBV6-5	TRBJ2-7	once	-	CASIYRRYYEQYF	TGTGCCAGCATCTACAGGAGATACTACGAGCAGTACTTC
TRBV6-5	TRBJ1-2	few	TRBD1	CASSSGTGFGYTF	TGTGCCAGCAGTTCCGGGACAGGCTTCGGCTACACCTTC
TRBV27	TRBJ2-7	once	TRBD2	CASSRGGISYEQYF	TGTGCCAGCAGTAGGGGAGGGATCTCCTACGAGCAGTACTTC
TRBV10-2	TRBJ1-1	-	-	CASSGEPNTEAFF	TGCGCCAGCAGTGGAGAGCCGAACACTGAAGCTTTCTTT
TRBV6-1	TRBJ1-4	-	TRBD1	CASTVPGQVSNEKLFF	TGTGCCAGCACCGTCCCAGGACAGGTTTCTAATGAAAAACTGTTTTTT
TRBV12-3/TRBV12-4	TRBJ2-7	few	TRBD1	CASSFMGTEQYF	TGTGCCAGCAGTTTTATGGGGACAGAACAGTACTTC
TRBV6-5	TRBJ2-5	-	-	CASSPSGKTQYF	TGTGCCAGCAGTCCGTCGGGGAAGACCCAGTACTTC
TRBV27	TRBJ1-6	-	-	CASSLGVNSPLHF	TGTGCCAGCAGTTTAGGAGTTAATTCACCCCTCCACTTT
TRBV10-3	TRBJ2-1	-	-	CAIRQGYNEQFF	TGTGCCATCAGACAGGGCTACAATGAGCAGTTCTTC
TRBV6-6	TRBJ1-2	-	-	CASSLQGLNDGYTF	TGTGCCAGCAGTCTCCAGGGTCTTAATGATGGCTACACCTTC
TRBV29-1	TRBJ2-5	-	TRBD1	CSVAGTGGLYQETQYF	TGCAGCGTCGCCGGGACAGGGGGACTATACCAAGAGACCCAGTACTTC
TRBV7-3	TRBJ2-1	-	TRBD1	CASSWGGTGGNNEQFF	TGTGCCAGCAGCTGGGGTGGGACAGGGGGTAACAATGAGCAGTTCTTC
TRBV20-1	TRBJ1-1	-	-	CSATHRAPTEAFF	TGCAGTGCTACCCACAGGGCCCCCACTGAAGCTTTCTTT
TRBV4-2	TRBJ1-4	-	TRBD1	CASSEPGTANEKLFF	TGTGCCAGCAGCGAACCCGGGACAGCTAATGAAAAACTGTTTTTT
TRBV7-2	TRBJ2-5	few	TRBD1	CASSLGGAGGSKTQYF	TGTGCCAGCAGCTTAGGAGGGGCAGGGGGCTCGAAGACCCAGTACTTC
TRBV18	TRBJ1-2	few	-	CASSPNSAGEYYGYTF	TGTGCCAGCTCACCTAATTCAGCGGGGGAGTACTATGGCTACACCTTC
TRBV5-6	TRBJ1-2	-	-	CASSRQRDNYGYTF	TGTGCCAGCAGCCGACAGAGGGATAACTATGGCTACACCTTC
TRBV12-3/TRBV12-4	TRBJ2-1	-	TRBD2	CASSRGGRSYNEQFF	TGTGCCAGCAGCCGCGGGGGGCGGTCCTACAATGAGCAGTTCTTC
TRBV27	TRBJ1-2	-	TRBD1	CASSPHRGLLHFYGYTF	TGTGCCAGCAGCCCCCACAGGGGCCTCCTCCATTTCTATGGCTACACCTTC
TRBV11-2	TRBJ2-5	few	TRBD2	CASSSRGRGGRETQYF	TGTGCCAGCAGCTCCCGGGGGCGGGGGGGCAGAGAGACCCAGTACTTC